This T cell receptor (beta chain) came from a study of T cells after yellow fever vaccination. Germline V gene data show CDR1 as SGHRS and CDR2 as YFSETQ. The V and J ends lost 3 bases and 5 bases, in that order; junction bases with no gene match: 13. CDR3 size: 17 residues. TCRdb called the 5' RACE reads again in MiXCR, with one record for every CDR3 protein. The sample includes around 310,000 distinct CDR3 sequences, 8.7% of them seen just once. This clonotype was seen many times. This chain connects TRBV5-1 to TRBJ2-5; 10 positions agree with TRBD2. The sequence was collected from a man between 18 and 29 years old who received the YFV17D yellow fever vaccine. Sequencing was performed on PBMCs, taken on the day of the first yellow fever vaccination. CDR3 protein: CASSSGLAAPGGETQYF. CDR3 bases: TGCGCCAGCAGCTCCGGACTAGCGGCCCCTGGGGGGGAGACCCAGTACTTC.